This section outlines one T cell receptor beta chain sequence together with its context. This clone was seen once. No antigen is known for it. No clone much larger than this one lies a single base away; base qualities are absent. Trimming accounts for 5 bases at V and 4 bases at J, while the number of junction bases matched to no gene is 9. The cysteine opens and the phenylalanine closes a CDR3 of 15 amino acids. Only the CDR3 DNA is retained, 45 bases long and in frame from the first base. CDR1 and CDR2, looked up from the germline V gene, are MDHEN and SYDVKM. This sample was included in a study of control samples from healthy donors and cancer patients (dated by TCRdb to about 2020). Receptor amplification or capture employed the immunoSEQ multiplex PCR assay. Sourced from immuneACCESS, this table was stored by TCRdb with only in-frame sequences that have V and J called. A share of the clones is absent; for the studies checked, an unresolved V gene accounts for under half, and the remainder has no known explanation. Counted in this sample were tens of thousands of clones; about nine tenths of them appeared once. Approximately 5.5% of the sample is held by the ten biggest clonotypes.

The sequencing input was PBMCs. The chain joins TRBV28 to TRBJ2-7; TRBD2 lines up with 9 middle nucleotides. The origin of this receptor is a man in his sixties with colorectal cancer. The CDR3 corresponds to CASSIPSGGPYEQYF. The bases are TGTGCCAGCAGTATCCCCAGCGGGGGGCCGTACGAGCAGTACTTC.